The present entry profiles one T cell receptor beta chain with its context. There are 17 residues in the CDR3. Trimming at V came to 5 bases and at J to 0 bases, leaving 5 bases not matched to a gene. Germline V gene sequence: CDR1 SGDLS, CDR2 YYNGEE. This entry belongs to a study of blood T cells in healthy people across ages. A J-beta primer mix and a sample-barcoded 5' primer were used in a second PCR of about 7 to 12 cycles. TCRdb processed the 5' RACE reads anew with MiXCR; each CDR3 protein has one entry. Among about 1,400,000 distinct CDR3 sequences listed, roughly 40% were seen once. This sequence joins TRBV9 and TRBJ2-5; 15 bases align to TRBD2. Sequenced material: blood. The sequence derives from a young woman in good health. CDR3: CASSVGTSGGNQETQYF. The CDR3 nucleotides read TGTGCCAGCAGTGTCGGGACTAGCGGGGGGAACCAAGAGACCCAGTACTTC.